This paragraph covers one TCR beta chain sequence. Its antigen is undetermined. Other nucleotide sequences in the sample specify the same CDR3. The assay was immunoSEQ multiplex PCR, and TCRdb's table has in-frame clones only and misses some. The data contain 15,000 to 20,000 clones, about 87% of them singletons. This record comes from a study of OX40 agonist ivuxolimab in advanced cancers. Study-level results: In the 0.1 to 3.0 mg/kg range, CD4+ and CD8+ blood T cells had expanded clonally by week 6.

Germline CDR1 is LGHNA and CDR2 is YSLEER. Trimming removed 4 bases from V and 1 base from J, with 8 bases in between. There are 13 residues in the CDR3. V gene TRBV4-3 combines with J gene TRBJ2-7, with D perhaps matching TRBD1 (5 bases). This receptor was identified in an adult with an advanced solid tumor such as melanoma, head and neck, liver or kidney cancer. The material sequenced was CD4+ or CD8+ T cells sorted from blood, taken in a trial of the OX40 agonist ivuxolimab. CDR3 protein: CASSLDRSYEQYF. For the CDR3, the DNA is TGCGCCAGCAGCCTCGACAGATCCTACGAGCAGTACTTC.